This T cell receptor (beta chain) was obtained from a study of shared clonotypes between healthy human individuals. About the study: For every donor, three CD4 naive, three CD4 memory, two CD8 naive and one CD8 memory plates were used. Study conclusions and caveats: The generation probabilities recorded for non-shared clonotypes fell below those of clonotypes shared by all four donors.

The CDR3 spans 15 residues. CDR1 and CDR2 (germline): KGHSH, LQKENI. Trimming took 3 bases from V and 7 from J, leaving 16 bases between them. Sequenced by immunoSEQ multiplex PCR; TCRdb stores in-frame clones only, minus some. The sample carries some 1,400,000 clones, more than 95% recorded once. Splitting of CD4+ cells produced CD45RA+ naive and CD45RA-negative memory subsets. About this clone: The antigen remains undetermined.

This clonotype originated in a man aged 30 to 45 in good health. The gene calls are TRBV18 and TRBJ2-4; possibly TRBD2 for D (5 bases). The sequencing input was naive CD4+ T cells sorted from blood. This sample's subset: CD45RA+ positively selected. The chain's CDR3 is CASSPGFRDLNIQYF. The CDR3 DNA reads TGTGCCAGCTCACCCGGCTTCCGGGATTTGAACATTCAGTACTTC.